This TCR beta chain was observed in a study of cytomegalovirus exposure and HLA in healthy donors. Findings and caveats of the study: V- and J-gene trimming in TCR beta was tied to a missense DCLRE1C variant by an analysis performed later.

Of note for this clone: Its antigen is as yet unknown.

The germline CDR1 and CDR2 sequences are SGHRS and YFSETQ. Trimming took off 3 bases at V and 0 bases at J, with 15 bases between the two ends. The CDR3 loop spans 16 amino acids. The PCR ran on 60 Vbeta and 13 Jbeta primers. Libraries were prepared by immunoSEQ multiplex PCR; TCRdb keeps only in-frame clonotypes and omits some of them. The sample lists over 150,000 clones, 80% occurring once. This receptor was taken from a man aged 25-45 years in good health and CMV-seronegative. The chain recombines TRBV5-1 with TRBJ1-2; D is possibly TRBD1 (5 bases). Sequenced sample: PBMCs. The CDR3 bases are TGCGCCAGCAGCTCCCGCCCTACAGGAACTAACTATGGCTACACCTTC. This gives the protein CASSSRPTGTNYGYTF.